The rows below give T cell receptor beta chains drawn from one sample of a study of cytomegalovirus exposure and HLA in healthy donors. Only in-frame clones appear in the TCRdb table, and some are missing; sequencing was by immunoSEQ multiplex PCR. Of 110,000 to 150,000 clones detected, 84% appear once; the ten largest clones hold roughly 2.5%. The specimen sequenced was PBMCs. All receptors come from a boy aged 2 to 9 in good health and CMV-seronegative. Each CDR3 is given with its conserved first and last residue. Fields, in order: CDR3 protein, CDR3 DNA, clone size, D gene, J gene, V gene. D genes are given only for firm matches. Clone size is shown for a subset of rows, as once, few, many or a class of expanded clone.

CDR3 protein: CASSTDPGQRYSRDQPQHF; CDR3 DNA: TGTGCCAGTAGTACCGATCCGGGACAGCGCTATTCGAGAGATCAGCCCCAGCATTTT; clone size: .; D gene: TRBD1; J gene: TRBJ1-5; V gene: TRBV19
CDR3 protein: CASCVPKEEQGSSYEQYF; CDR3 DNA: TGTGCCAGCTGCGTACCTAAAGAGGAACAGGGGAGCTCCTACGAGCAGTACTTC; clone size: .; D gene: .; J gene: TRBJ2-7; V gene: TRBV21-1
CDR3 protein: CASSWGWGTSGSYEQYF; CDR3 DNA: TGTGCCAGCAGCTGGGGGTGGGGGACTAGCGGATCATACGAGCAGTACTTC; clone size: few; D gene: TRBD2; J gene: TRBJ2-7; V gene: TRBV5-4
CDR3 protein: CASSYSRGLSNYGYTF; CDR3 DNA: TGTGCCAGCAGTTACTCGCGGGGGTTATCTAACTATGGCTACACCTTC; clone size: .; D gene: .; J gene: TRBJ1-2; V gene: TRBV6-5
CDR3 protein: CASSPHLGQVNYEQYF; CDR3 DNA: TGTGCCAGCAGCCCTCACCTTGGACAGGTTAACTACGAGCAGTACTTC; clone size: few; D gene: TRBD1; J gene: TRBJ2-7; V gene: TRBV7-2
CDR3 protein: CASSPTGRGIYEQYF; CDR3 DNA: TGTGCCAGCAGCCCTACGGGCAGGGGGATCTACGAGCAGTACTTC; clone size: .; D gene: TRBD1; J gene: TRBJ2-7; V gene: TRBV7-3
CDR3 protein: CASSLKPSTGGLRRGGGPQHF; CDR3 DNA: TGTGCCAGCTCACTTAAACCATCGACAGGGGGGCTACGTAGGGGTGGCGGGCCCCAGCATTTT; clone size: .; D gene: TRBD1; J gene: TRBJ1-5; V gene: TRBV18
CDR3 protein: CASSPWRTASAKNIQYF; CDR3 DNA: TGCGCCAGCAGCCCCTGGAGGACAGCGTCAGCCAAAAACATTCAGTACTTC; clone size: .; D gene: .; J gene: TRBJ2-4; V gene: TRBV4-1
CDR3 protein: CASSLRGNTEAFF; CDR3 DNA: TGCGCCAGCAGCTTGCGGGGGAACACTGAAGCTTTCTTT; clone size: .; D gene: .; J gene: TRBJ1-1; V gene: TRBV5-1
CDR3 protein: CASTIKALGVNEQFF; CDR3 DNA: TGTGCCAGCACCATCAAGGCCCTAGGGGTTAATGAGCAGTTCTTC; clone size: .; D gene: .; J gene: TRBJ2-1; V gene: TRBV4-2
CDR3 protein: CASSPDRGSQETQYF; CDR3 DNA: TGTGCCAGCAGCCCAGACAGGGGTTCCCAAGAGACCCAGTACTTC; clone size: .; D gene: TRBD1; J gene: TRBJ2-5; V gene: TRBV11-3
CDR3 protein: CSVECTDSQETQYF; CDR3 DNA: TGCAGCGTCGAGTGCACAGATTCCCAAGAGACCCAGTACTTC; clone size: .; D gene: .; J gene: TRBJ2-5; V gene: TRBV29-1
CDR3 protein: CASSLGQMNTEAFF; CDR3 DNA: TGTGCCAGCAGCTTGGGACAGATGAACACTGAAGCTTTCTTT; clone size: .; D gene: .; J gene: TRBJ1-1; V gene: TRBV5-4
CDR3 protein: CASSPRTGPTYEQYF; CDR3 DNA: TGTGCCAGCAGCCCGAGGACAGGACCTACCTACGAGCAGTACTTC; clone size: .; D gene: TRBD1; J gene: TRBJ2-7; V gene: TRBV13
CDR3 protein: CASSLGQGASGNTIYF; CDR3 DNA: TGTGCCAGCAGCTTGGGACAGGGGGCCTCTGGAAACACCATATATTTT; clone size: .; D gene: TRBD1; J gene: TRBJ1-3; V gene: TRBV7-6
CDR3 protein: CASSFGGGWADTQYF; CDR3 DNA: TGTGCCAGCAGCTTCGGAGGGGGCTGGGCAGATACGCAGTATTTT; clone size: .; D gene: .; J gene: TRBJ2-3; V gene: TRBV11-2
CDR3 protein: CASSFRLLGVSYEQYF; CDR3 DNA: TGTGCCAGCAGCTTCAGACTCCTCGGGGTCTCCTACGAGCAGTACTTC; clone size: .; D gene: .; J gene: TRBJ2-7; V gene: TRBV5-5